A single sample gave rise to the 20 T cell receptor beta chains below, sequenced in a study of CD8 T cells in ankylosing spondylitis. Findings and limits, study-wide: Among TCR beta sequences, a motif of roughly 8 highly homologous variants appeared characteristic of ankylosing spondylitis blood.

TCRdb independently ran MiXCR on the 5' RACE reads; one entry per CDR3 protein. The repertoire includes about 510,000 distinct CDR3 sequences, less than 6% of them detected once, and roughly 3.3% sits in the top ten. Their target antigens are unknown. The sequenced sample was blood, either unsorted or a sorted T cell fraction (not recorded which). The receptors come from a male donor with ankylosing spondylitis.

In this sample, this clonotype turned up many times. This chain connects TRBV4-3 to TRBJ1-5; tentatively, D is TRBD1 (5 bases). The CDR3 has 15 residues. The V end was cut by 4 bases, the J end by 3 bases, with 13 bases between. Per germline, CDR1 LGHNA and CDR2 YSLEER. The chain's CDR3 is CASSRRRGSNQPQHF. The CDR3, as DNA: TGCGCCAGCAGCCGAAGACGGGGGTCCAATCAGCCCCAGCATTTT.

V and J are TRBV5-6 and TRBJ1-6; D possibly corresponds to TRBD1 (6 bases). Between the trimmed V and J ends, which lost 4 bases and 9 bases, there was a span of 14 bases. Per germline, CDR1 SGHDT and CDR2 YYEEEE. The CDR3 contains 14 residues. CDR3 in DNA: TGTGCCAGCAGCCTCCCGGGGGCAGGTTCACCCCTCCACTTT. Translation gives CASSLPGAGSPLHF.

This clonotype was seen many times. CDR3 sequence (DNA): TGTGCCAGCAGTTATGTTCGCCAAATCGAGCAGTACTTC. Translating it yields CASSYVRQIEQYF. The genes are TRBV6-2 or TRBV6-3 and TRBJ2-7, with D hard to call. Trimming took 3 bases from V and 6 from J, leaving 12 bases between them. CDR3 length: 13 amino acids. The germline CDR1 and CDR2 sequences are MNHEY and SVGEGT.

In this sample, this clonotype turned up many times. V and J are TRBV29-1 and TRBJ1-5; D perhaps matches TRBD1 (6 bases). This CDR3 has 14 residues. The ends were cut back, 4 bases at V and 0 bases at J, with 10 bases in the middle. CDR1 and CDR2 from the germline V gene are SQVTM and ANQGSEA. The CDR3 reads CSVGQDNSNQPQHF. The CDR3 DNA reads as TGCAGCGTTGGACAGGACAATAGCAATCAGCCCCAGCATTTT.

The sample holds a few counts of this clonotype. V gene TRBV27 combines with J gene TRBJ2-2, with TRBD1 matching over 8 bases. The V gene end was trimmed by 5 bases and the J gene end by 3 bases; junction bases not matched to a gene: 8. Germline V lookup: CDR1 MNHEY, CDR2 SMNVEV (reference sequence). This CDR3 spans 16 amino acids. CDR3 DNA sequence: TGTGCCAGCAGTAGCCACAGGGGGTCGTACACCGGGGAGCTGTTTTTT. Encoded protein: CASSSHRGSYTGELFF.

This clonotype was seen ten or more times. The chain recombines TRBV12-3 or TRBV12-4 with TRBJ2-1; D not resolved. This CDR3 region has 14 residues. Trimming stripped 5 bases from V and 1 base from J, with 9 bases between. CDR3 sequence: CASSTLSSYNEQFF. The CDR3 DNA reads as TGTGCCAGCAGTACACTCTCATCCTACAATGAGCAGTTCTTC.

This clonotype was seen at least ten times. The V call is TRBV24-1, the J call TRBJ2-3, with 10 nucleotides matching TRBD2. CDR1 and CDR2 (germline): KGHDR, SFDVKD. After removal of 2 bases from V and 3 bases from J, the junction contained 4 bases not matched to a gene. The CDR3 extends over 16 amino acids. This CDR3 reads CATSDSSGSATDTQYF. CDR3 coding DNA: TGTGCCACCAGTGATTCTAGCGGGAGCGCGACAGATACGCAGTATTTT.

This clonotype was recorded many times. The CDR3 nucleotides are TGTGCCAGCAGCTTATCAGTGGGTGAGCAGTTCTTC. This encodes CASSLSVGEQFF. V usage is TRBV7-9 and J usage is TRBJ2-1, with D hard to call. V was clipped by 2 bases and J by 9 bases, with 8 bases between them. Germline V gene data show CDR1 as SEHNR and CDR2 as FQNEAQ (reference sequence). The CDR3 has 12 amino acids.

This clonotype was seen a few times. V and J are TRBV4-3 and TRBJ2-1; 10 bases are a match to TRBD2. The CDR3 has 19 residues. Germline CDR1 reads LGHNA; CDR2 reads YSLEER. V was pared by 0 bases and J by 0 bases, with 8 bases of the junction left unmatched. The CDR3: CASSQDGLAGAHSYNEQFF. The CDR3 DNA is TGCGCCAGCAGCCAAGATGGGCTAGCGGGAGCTCACTCCTACAATGAGCAGTTCTTC.

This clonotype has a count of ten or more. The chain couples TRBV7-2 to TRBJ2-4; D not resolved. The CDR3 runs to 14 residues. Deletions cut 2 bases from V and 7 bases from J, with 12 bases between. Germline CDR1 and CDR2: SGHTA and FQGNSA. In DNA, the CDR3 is TGTGCCAGCAGCTTACGTTCCCCAATCAACATTCAGTACTTC. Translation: CASSLRSPINIQYF. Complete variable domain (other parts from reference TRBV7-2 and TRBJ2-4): GAGVSQSPSNKVTEKGKDVELRCDPISGHTALYWYRQSLGQGLEFLIYFQGNSAPDKSGLPSDRFSAERTGGSVSTLTIQRTQQEDSAVYLCASSLRSPINIQYFGAGTRLSVL.

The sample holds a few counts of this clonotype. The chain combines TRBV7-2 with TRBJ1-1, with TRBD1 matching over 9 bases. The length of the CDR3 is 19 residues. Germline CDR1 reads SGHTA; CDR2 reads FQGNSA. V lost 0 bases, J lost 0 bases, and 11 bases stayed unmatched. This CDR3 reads CASSLARTGVRVLNTEAFF. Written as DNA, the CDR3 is TGTGCCAGCAGCTTAGCCCGGACAGGGGTGAGGGTCTTGAACACTGAAGCTTTCTTT.

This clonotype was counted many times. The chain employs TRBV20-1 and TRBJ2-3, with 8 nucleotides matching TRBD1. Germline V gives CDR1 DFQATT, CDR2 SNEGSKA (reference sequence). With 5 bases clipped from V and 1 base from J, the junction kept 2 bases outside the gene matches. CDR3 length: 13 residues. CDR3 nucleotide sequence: TGCAGTGCTTACAGGGGGGGCACAGATACGCAGTATTTT. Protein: CSAYRGGTDTQYF.

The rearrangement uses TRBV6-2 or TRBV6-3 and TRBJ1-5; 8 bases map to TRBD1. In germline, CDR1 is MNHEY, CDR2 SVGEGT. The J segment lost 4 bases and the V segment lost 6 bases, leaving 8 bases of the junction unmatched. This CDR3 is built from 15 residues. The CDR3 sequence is CASSSSRQGNQPQHF. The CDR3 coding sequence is TGTGCCAGCAGCTCCTCCCGACAGGGGAATCAGCCCCAGCATTTT.

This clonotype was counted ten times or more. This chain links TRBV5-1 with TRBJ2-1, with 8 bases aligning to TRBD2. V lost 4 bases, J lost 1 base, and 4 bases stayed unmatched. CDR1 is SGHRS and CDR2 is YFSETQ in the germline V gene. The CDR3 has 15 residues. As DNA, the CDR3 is TGCGCCAGCAGCGCCCTAGCGGGTTCCTACAATGAGCAGTTCTTC. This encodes CASSALAGSYNEQFF.

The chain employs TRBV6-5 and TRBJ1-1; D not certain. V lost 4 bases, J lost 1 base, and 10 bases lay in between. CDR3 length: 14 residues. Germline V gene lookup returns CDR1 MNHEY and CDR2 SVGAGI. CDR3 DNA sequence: TGTGCCAGCAGTTCCCCGGGGTCGAACACTGAAGCTTTCTTT. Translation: CASSSPGSNTEAFF.

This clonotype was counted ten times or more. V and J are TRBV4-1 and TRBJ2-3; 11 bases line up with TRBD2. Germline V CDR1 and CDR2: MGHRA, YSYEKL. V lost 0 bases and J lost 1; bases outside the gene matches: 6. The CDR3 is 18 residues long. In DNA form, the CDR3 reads TGCGCCAGCAGCCAAGAATGGGCGACTAGCGGGGGCACAGATACGCAGTATTTT. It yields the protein CASSQEWATSGGTDTQYF.

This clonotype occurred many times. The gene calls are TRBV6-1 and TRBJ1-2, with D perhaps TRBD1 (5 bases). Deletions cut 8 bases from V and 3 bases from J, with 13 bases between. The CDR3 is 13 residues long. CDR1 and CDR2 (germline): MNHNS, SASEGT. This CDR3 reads CASAGAGYYGYTF. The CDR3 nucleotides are TGTGCCAGCGCAGGTGCAGGGTACTATGGCTACACCTTC.

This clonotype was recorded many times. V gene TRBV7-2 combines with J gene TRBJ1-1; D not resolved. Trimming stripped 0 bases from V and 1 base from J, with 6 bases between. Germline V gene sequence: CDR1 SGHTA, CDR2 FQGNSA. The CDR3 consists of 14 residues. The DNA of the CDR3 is TGTGCCAGCAGCTTAGCTTTTCGGAACACTGAAGCTTTCTTT. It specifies CASSLAFRNTEAFF.

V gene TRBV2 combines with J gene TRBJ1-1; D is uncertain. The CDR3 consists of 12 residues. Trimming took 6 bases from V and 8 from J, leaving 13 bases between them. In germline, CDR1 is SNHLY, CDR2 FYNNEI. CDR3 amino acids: CASRNRAPEAFF. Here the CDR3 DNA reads TGTGCCAGCAGAAACCGGGCCCCAGAAGCTTTCTTT.

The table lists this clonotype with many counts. This CDR3 reads CASSTSTGPNQPQHF. The CDR3 DNA is TGTGCCAGCAGCACGTCCACAGGTCCCAATCAGCCCCAGCATTTT. The rearrangement joins TRBV5-6 to TRBJ1-5; D may be TRBD1 (5 bases). The ends were cut back, 4 bases at V and 3 bases at J, with 14 bases in the middle. CDR1 is SGHDT, CDR2 YYEEEE, per germline. There are 15 residues in the CDR3.